The sequence of this TCR beta chain was determined in a study of beta chain features in type 1 diabetes. Study-wide findings and caveats: Cells carrying high TCR expression could end up over-represented when cDNA is sequenced. Reduced insertions and increased deletions marked VDJ junctions in type 1 diabetes patients. When Type 1 diabetes patients were examined, their TCRB CDR3s proved moderately but significantly shorter in all four CD4+ subsets.

Isolated RNA was reverse transcribed in full, so expressed TCRB transcripts were sequenced. Only in-frame clones appear in the TCRdb table, and some are missing; sequencing was by immunoSEQ multiplex PCR. The data contain more than 300,000 clones, 8% of them singletons. With respect to this clone: The target antigen is unknown.

CDR3 length: 15 amino acids. V shed 4 bases and J shed 3 bases, with 16 bases lying between them. Per the germline V gene, CDR1 is SGHTA and CDR2 is FQGNSA. The sample consisted of central memory CD4+ T cells from blood. The gene calls are TRBV7-2 and TRBJ2-7, with D perhaps matching TRBD1 (5 bases). This receptor was obtained from a woman aged 18-30 years in good health. The CDR3 DNA reads TGTGCCAGCAGCTCCGTTGGGGCAGGAATCTACGAGCAGTACTTC. Translating gives CASSSVGAGIYEQYF. The full variable domain, in which reference TRBV7-2 and TRBJ2-7 provide the parts outside the CDR3, is GAGVSQSPSNKVTEKGKDVELRCDPISGHTALYWYRQSLGQGLEFLIYFQGNSAPDKSGLPSDRFSAERTGGSVSTLTIQRTQQEDSAVYLCASSSVGAGIYEQYFGPGTRLTVT.